One sample yielded the 32 T cell receptor beta chains listed below, sequenced in a study of spatial heterogeneity in lung cancer. TCRdb processed the 5' RACE reads anew with MiXCR; each CDR3 protein has one entry. The sample lists over 40,000 distinct CDR3 sequences; approximately 12% were seen once. Time point of the sample: blood at routine non-recurrence follow-up after resection. Sequences were derived from PBMCs, sampled at follow-up. Receptor source: a male donor with early-stage non-small cell lung cancer.

V is TRBV5-1 and J is TRBJ2-3; no definite D call. With 1 base removed from V and 4 bases from J, the gap between germline ends came to 10 bases. The germline V gene encodes CDR1 SGHRS and CDR2 YFSETQ. The CDR3 runs to 14 residues. This CDR3 reads CASSLRPAPDTQYF. For the CDR3, the DNA is TGCGCCAGCAGCTTGAGGCCAGCCCCAGATACGCAGTATTTT.

This clonotype was counted a few times. The rearrangement joins TRBV7-2 to TRBJ2-3; 7 bases align to TRBD2. Germline V gives CDR1 SGHTA, CDR2 FQGNSA. This CDR3 comprises 15 residues. The V and J ends lost 4 bases and 0 bases, in that order; junction bases with no gene match: 4. CDR3 in DNA: TGTGCCAGCAGCTCCCGACTAGCTAGCACAGATACGCAGTATTTT. This codes for CASSSRLASTDTQYF.

The chain links TRBV29-1 to TRBJ2-7, with a weak D call TRBD1 (6 bases). V was pared by 7 bases and J by 5 bases, with 12 bases between. The CDR3 has 11 amino acids. From germline, CDR1 is SQVTM and CDR2 ANQGSEA. The CDR3 sequence: CSGWTADEQYF. As DNA, the CDR3 is TGCAGCGGTTGGACAGCGGACGAGCAGTACTTC.

This clonotype came up many times. DNA for the CDR3: TGTGCCAGCAGTCCGGGGGGGCCCTTTATAGATACGCAGTATTTT. Encoded protein: CASSPGGPFIDTQYF. This sequence joins TRBV12-3 or TRBV12-4 and TRBJ2-3; 8 bases are shared with TRBD2. The CDR3 loop spans 15 amino acids. J was trimmed by 5 bases and V by 5 bases; bases with no gene match: 9.

V and J are TRBV5-1 and TRBJ2-3, with TRBD1 matching over 7 bases. There are 15 residues in the CDR3. CDR1 is SGHRS and CDR2 is YFSETQ in the germline V gene. Trimming at V came to 0 bases and at J to 2 bases, leaving 3 bases not matched to a gene. The CDR3 coding sequence is TGCGCCAGCAGCTTGGGGGACAGATTCACAGATACGCAGTATTTT. As protein: CASSLGDRFTDTQYF.

Ten or more counts support this clonotype. The chain is built from TRBV20-1 and TRBJ2-1, with a tentative D call TRBD2 (6 bases). Germline V lookup: CDR1 DFQATT, CDR2 SNEGSKA (reference sequence). The CDR3 length is 16 residues. Trimming cost V 6 bases and J 7 bases, with 25 bases left between them. The CDR3 nucleotides are TGCAGTGCCAATCACTGGGACCCCCCTGGAGGGAATGAGCAGTTCTTC. Its protein product is CSANHWDPPGGNEQFF.

The chain couples TRBV5-4 to TRBJ2-4, with a tentative D call TRBD1 (5 bases). Trimming removed 0 bases from V and 6 bases from J, with 7 bases in between. Germline values: CDR1 SGHNT, CDR2 YYREEE (reference sequence). The length of the CDR3 is 13 residues. The CDR3 is CASSLDRRNIQYF. The DNA for the CDR3 is TGTGCCAGCAGCTTGGACAGGCGAAACATTCAGTACTTC.

This clonotype was detected a few times. The chain employs TRBV18 and TRBJ1-1; a weak D match, TRBD1 (6 bases). Germline V gives CDR1 KGHSH, CDR2 LQKENI. V was clipped by 4 bases and J by 4 bases, with 10 bases between them. CDR3 length: 13 amino acids. DNA of the CDR3: TGTGCCAGCTCACTCGGGGACATCACTGAAGCTTTCTTT. This encodes CASSLGDITEAFF.

This clonotype was found a few times. This chain links TRBV20-1 with TRBJ2-7; 8 bases fit TRBD2. With V trimmed by 2 bases and J by 4 bases, 13 bases remained unmatched. CDR1 DFQATT and CDR2 SNEGSKA come from the germline V gene (reference sequence). The CDR3 contains 16 residues. DNA of the CDR3: TGCAGTGCTAGAACTGCAGTTAGCGGGGCGGGTTACGAGCAGTACTTC. Encoded protein: CSARTAVSGAGYEQYF.

This clonotype was seen ten or more times. The chain is built from TRBV12-3 or TRBV12-4 and TRBJ2-3, with D possibly TRBD1 on 6 matching bases. Trimming left V 6 bases short and J 0 bases short, with 13 bases between. CDR3 length: 15 amino acids. DNA of the CDR3: TGTGCCAGCAGCTGGACAGCTACTAGCACAGATACGCAGTATTTT. Translating it yields CASSWTATSTDTQYF.

This clonotype was seen repeatedly, ten times or more. This chain connects TRBV5-1 to TRBJ2-7; tentative D call: TRBD1 (6 bases). CDR3 length: 14 residues. Trimming took 4 bases from V and 0 from J, leaving 11 bases between them. CDR1 SGHRS and CDR2 YFSETQ come from the germline V gene. CDR3 nucleotide sequence: TGCGCCAGCAGCGACATCAGGGGCTCCTACGAGCAGTACTTC. Amino acid sequence: CASSDIRGSYEQYF.

CDR3 nucleotide sequence: TGTGCCAGCAGTTTAGCGGGGCCCCCGGGTTCACCCCTCCACTTT. This sequence encodes CASSLAGPPGSPLHF. The V call is TRBV12-3 or TRBV12-4, the J call TRBJ1-6; D may be TRBD1 (5 bases). With 0 bases removed from V and 9 bases from J, the gap between germline ends came to 12 bases. The CDR3 has 15 amino acids.

The sample holds a few counts of this clonotype. The chain employs TRBV7-9 and TRBJ1-3, with unresolved D. Germline CDR1 and CDR2: SEHNR and FQNEAQ (reference sequence). V lost 1 base and J lost 2, with 9 bases in between. CDR3 length: 15 amino acids. The CDR3 bases are TGTGCCAGCAGCTTAGAGCCTCTTGCTGGAAACACCATATATTTT. Translating gives CASSLEPLAGNTIYF.

This clonotype was observed a few times. V gene TRBV20-1 combines with J gene TRBJ2-3; TRBD2 matches at 8 bases. Germline V gives CDR1 DFQATT, CDR2 SNEGSKA (reference sequence). The CDR3 consists of 15 residues. The J segment lost 1 base and the V segment lost 6 bases, leaving 9 bases of the junction unmatched. In DNA form, the CDR3 reads TGCAGTGCCGGGCGAAGCGGGAGCGGCACAGATACGCAGTATTTT. Translated: CSAGRSGSGTDTQYF.

The chain combines TRBV5-1 with TRBJ2-6; D ambiguous. The germline V and J ends were trimmed by 1 base and 1 base, with 6 bases remaining between them. Germline loops: CDR1 SGHRS, CDR2 YFSETQ. The CDR3 runs 15 residues. As DNA, the CDR3 is TGCGCCAGCAGCTTGTCACTATCTGGGGCCAACGTCCTGACTTTC. Protein: CASSLSLSGANVLTF.

This chain links TRBV11-3 with TRBJ2-5, with 7 bases aligning to TRBD1. J lost 2 bases, V lost 1 base, and 4 bases had no gene match. CDR3 size: 15 residues. The germline V gene encodes CDR1 SGHNT and CDR2 YENEEA. CDR3 sequence reads: CASSLAVGQQETQYF. In DNA, the CDR3 is TGTGCCAGCAGCTTAGCTGTGGGACAGCAAGAGACCCAGTACTTC.

This clonotype was picked up many times. The J gene is TRBJ2-1, the V gene TRBV12-3 or TRBV12-4, with 7 positions matching TRBD2. V lost 6 bases, J lost 1 base, and 6 bases stayed unmatched. The CDR3 has 15 residues. CDR3 sequence reads: CASSPRLASYNEQFF. The CDR3 DNA reads as TGTGCCAGCAGCCCTAGACTAGCTTCCTACAATGAGCAGTTCTTC.

The J gene is TRBJ2-7, the V gene TRBV19; 9 bases map to TRBD1. The germline V gene encodes CDR1 LNHDA and CDR2 SQIVND (reference sequence). Unmatched junction bases numbered 8, after V lost 3 bases and J lost 5 bases. CDR3 size: 15 residues. The CDR3 DNA reads as TGTGCCAGTAGTATTCCCGGACAGGGGACCCACGAGCAGTACTTC. The encoded protein is CASSIPGQGTHEQYF.

The chain has TRBV9 and TRBJ2-2; TRBD2 matches 7 bases. This CDR3 spans 14 amino acids. Germline CDR1 and CDR2: SGDLS and YYNGEE. Trimming cost V 3 bases and J 5 bases; bases outside gene matches: 4. The CDR3 sequence is CASSAGLRTGELFF. As DNA, the CDR3 is TGTGCCAGCAGCGCGGGACTAAGGACCGGGGAGCTGTTTTTT.

This clonotype was seen many times. The chain has TRBV7-2 and TRBJ2-3, with TRBD2 identical over 9 bases. Per the germline V gene, CDR1 is SGHTA and CDR2 is FQGNSA. V was clipped by 4 bases and J by 0 bases; unmatched bases: 2. CDR3 length: 15 amino acids. Written as DNA, the CDR3 is TGTGCCAGCAGCTATACTAGCGGGAGCACAGATACGCAGTATTTT. It specifies CASSYTSGSTDTQYF.

This clonotype has ten or more counts. V and J are TRBV7-3 and TRBJ1-6; a weak D match, TRBD1 (5 bases). The germline V gene has CDR1 SGHTA and CDR2 FQGTGA. The CDR3 runs 15 residues. Trimming removed 5 bases at V and 6 bases at J, with 14 bases between. The CDR3 loop reads CASSVGEKGNSPLHF. DNA of the CDR3: TGTGCCAGCAGCGTAGGGGAAAAGGGTAATTCACCCCTCCACTTT.

V gene TRBV7-2 combines with J gene TRBJ2-3; no clear D gene. CDR1 is SGHTA, CDR2 FQGNSA, per germline. This CDR3 comprises 12 residues. V shed 2 bases and J shed 5 bases, with 5 bases lying between them. The CDR3 nucleotides read TGTGCCAGCAGCTTATATGGAGATACGCAGTATTTT. Translation: CASSLYGDTQYF.

This chain links TRBV11-1 with TRBJ2-7; tentatively, D is TRBD2 (5 bases). The CDR3 length is 14 residues. CDR1 is SGHAT, CDR2 FQDESV, per germline (reference sequence). V dropped 3 bases and J dropped 3 bases, with 12 bases sitting between them. The CDR3 sequence: CASSFSSRGYEQYF. In DNA, the CDR3 is TGTGCCAGCAGCTTTAGTTCCCGGGGCTACGAGCAGTACTTC.

This clonotype has only a few counts. The V gene is TRBV6-6, the J gene TRBJ2-7, with D possibly TRBD2 on 6 matching bases. The V gene's germline CDR1 is MNHNY and CDR2 SVGAGI (reference sequence). This CDR3 contains 14 residues. V lost 0 bases to trimming and J lost 3 bases, with 9 bases between them. CDR3 bases: TGTGCCAGCAGTTACTCCGGGGGTGGCTACGAGCAGTACTTC. As protein: CASSYSGGGYEQYF.

This clonotype was detected ten times or more. The V and J genes are TRBV3-1 and TRBJ2-3; TRBD2 matches 7 bases. The CDR3 is made up of 17 amino acids. Germline-derived CDR1 and CDR2 are LGHDT and YNNKEL (reference sequence). After removal of 1 base from V and 3 bases from J, the junction contained 10 bases not matched to a gene. CDR3 sequence: CASSQVGTRGYTDTQYF. The CDR3 nucleotides are TGTGCCAGCAGCCAAGTAGGGACGCGGGGGTATACAGATACGCAGTATTTT.

The chain couples TRBV6-6 to TRBJ1-4; TRBD1 matches at 7 bases. V lost 2 bases, J lost 8 bases, and 5 bases stayed unmatched. The CDR3 has 14 residues. The germline gives CDR1 MNHNY, CDR2 SVGAGI (reference sequence). The CDR3 sequence: CASSYGGTEEKLFF. As DNA, the CDR3 is TGTGCCAGCAGTTACGGTGGGACAGAGGAAAAACTGTTTTTT.

This clonotype was counted a few times. The DNA of the CDR3 is TGTGCCAGCAGTCAACCGACAGACGGGGCCTTGGGCTACACCTTC. This gives the protein CASSQPTDGALGYTF. V gene TRBV6-5 combines with J gene TRBJ1-2, with D maybe TRBD1 (5 bases). This CDR3 region has 15 residues. CDR1 MNHEY and CDR2 SVGAGI come from the germline V gene. Trimming pared 5 bases from V and 8 bases from J, leaving 21 bases between.

The chain has TRBV3-1 and TRBJ1-2; D is undetermined. The V and J ends lost 2 bases and 8 bases respectively, with 12 bases between them. Germline V gives CDR1 LGHDT, CDR2 YNNKEL (reference sequence). The CDR3 is 13 residues long. The DNA for the CDR3 is TGTGCCAGCAGCCAATCGGAGGGTGGCGGCTACACCTTC. Protein product: CASSQSEGGGYTF. The whole variable domain, remainder taken from reference TRBV3-1 and TRBJ1-2, is DTAVSQTPKYLVTQMGNDKSIKCEQNLGHDTMYWYKQDSKKFLKIMFSYNNKELIINETVPNRFSPKSPDKAHLNLHINSLELGDSAVYFCASSQSEGGGYTFGSGTRLTVV.

This clonotype has a count of ten or more. The CDR3 DNA is TGTGCCAGCATACCGGGACAGGGGTCCTCCTACGAGCAGTACTTC. Translated: CASIPGQGSSYEQYF. This sequence joins TRBV6-2 or TRBV6-3 and TRBJ2-7, with 10 positions matching TRBD1. The CDR3 totals 15 residues. With 7 bases clipped from V and 0 bases from J, the junction kept 6 bases outside the gene matches. Germline CDR1 and CDR2: MNHEY and SVGEGT.

Ten or more counts support this clonotype. This chain links TRBV20-1 with TRBJ1-1, with D possibly matching TRBD1 (6 bases). This CDR3 is 13 amino acids long. Trimming pared 6 bases from V and 0 bases from J, leaving 11 bases between. The germline V gene encodes CDR1 DFQATT and CDR2 SNEGSKA (reference sequence). As DNA, the CDR3 is TGCAGTGCCCCAGGGGCGGTGAACACTGAAGCTTTCTTT. Protein: CSAPGAVNTEAFF.

This clonotype was recorded at least ten times. The J gene is TRBJ2-3, the V gene TRBV5-1, with 8 bases lining up with TRBD1. This CDR3 spans 14 amino acids. Unmatched junction bases numbered 8, after V lost 4 bases and J lost 7 bases. Germline CDR1 SGHRS, CDR2 YFSETQ. The chain's CDR3 is CASSERTGHNTQYF. In DNA form, the CDR3 reads TGCGCCAGCAGCGAAAGGACAGGGCACAATACGCAGTATTTT. Drawing the rest from reference TRBV5-1 and TRBJ2-3, the complete variable domain is KAGVTQTPRYLIKTRGQQVTLSCSPISGHRSVSWYQQTPGQGLQFLFEYFSETQRNKGNFPGRFSGRQFSNSRSEMNVSTLELGDSALYLCASSERTGHNTQYFGPGTRLTVL.

The V and J genes are TRBV7-8 and TRBJ2-3, with D maybe TRBD2 (5 bases). The V and J ends lost 0 bases and 3 bases respectively, with 13 bases between them. Germline lookup yields CDR1 SGHVS and CDR2 FQNEAQ. The CDR3 is 16 amino acids. DNA for the CDR3: TGTGCCAGCAGCTTAGCTAGGCGTAGCGAGACAGATACGCAGTATTTT. Its translation: CASSLARRSETDTQYF.